The next 30 T cell receptor beta chains were all read from a single sample in a study of cytomegalovirus exposure and HLA in healthy donors (dated by TCRdb to the late 2010s). The library came from the immunoSEQ multiplex PCR assay. A mixture of 60 forward primers for TCR Vbeta segments and 13 reverse primers for TCR Jbeta segments was used in the multiplex PCR. TCRdb obtained this table from immuneACCESS and retained in-frame rearrangements with V and J assigned. These tables miss some clones; where compared with another copy, unresolved V genes account for less than half of the shortfall, and the remainder is unexplained. This sample is represented by 99,000 or so clones; roughly 13% of them were singletons. Jointly, the top ten make up 16% of the sample. The source material was PBMCs. These TCRs come from a man aged 35-49 years in good health and CMV-seropositive.

DNA of the CDR3: TGTGCCAGCAGCCCGGACTTAAACACCGGGGAGCTGTTTTTT. Translated: CASSPDLNTGELFF. The J gene is TRBJ2-2, the V gene TRBV14; TRBD2 might be the D (5 bases). V lost 4 bases to trimming and J lost 2 bases, with 8 bases between them. Looked up from germline, CDR1 is SGHDN and CDR2 is FVKESK. This CDR3 is 14 amino acids long.

This clone came up a few times. The chain links TRBV27 to TRBJ2-7; possibly TRBD1 for D (5 bases). V was pared by 2 bases and J by 4 bases, with 12 bases between. Germline V CDR1 and CDR2: MNHEY, SMNVEV (reference sequence). CDR3 length: 14 amino acids. CDR3 nucleotides: TGTGCCAGCAGTTTAAGGCAGGGCAGTTACGAGCAGTACTTC. The encoded protein is CASSLRQGSYEQYF.

The V call is TRBV21-1, the J call TRBJ2-4; TRBD2 reflects the table's D call only, with no check against the DNA. TRBV21-1 has pseudogene status. The CDR3 totals 15 residues. The CDR3 spells CASSKVDGSMGIQYF. The CDR3 DNA reads as TGTGCCAGCAGCAAAGTTGACGGGTCTATGGGCATTCAGTACTTC.

The chain links TRBV27 to TRBJ2-1, with 16 bases lining up with TRBD2. The CDR3 totals 17 residues. Losses at the gene ends were 4 bases for V and 6 bases for J; bases not matched to a gene: 6. Germline V gene sequence: CDR1 MNHEY, CDR2 SMNVEV (reference sequence). The CDR3 is CASSSGLAGGPANEQFF. DNA of the CDR3: TGTGCCAGCAGTTCGGGACTAGCGGGAGGGCCGGCCAATGAGCAGTTCTTC.

This clone was picked up a small number of times. V and J are TRBV30 and TRBJ2-7; 12 bases are shared with TRBD2. The V segment lost 3 bases and the J segment 4 bases; nucleotides outside the gene matches: 7. There are 15 residues in the CDR3. Germline lookup yields CDR1 GTSNPN and CDR2 SVGIG (reference sequence). CDR3 loop: CAWSLTSGSRYEQYF. The CDR3 DNA reads TGTGCCTGGAGCCTGACTAGCGGGAGTCGGTACGAGCAGTACTTC. The full variable domain, in which reference TRBV30 and TRBJ2-7 provide the parts outside the CDR3, is SQTIHQWPATLVQPVGSPLSLECTVEGTSNPNLYWYRQAAGRGLQLLFYSVGIGQISSEVPQNLSASRPQDRQFILSSKKLLLSDSGFYLCAWSLTSGSRYEQYFGPGTRLTVT.

V usage is TRBV6-1 and J usage is TRBJ2-5; 7 bases map to TRBD2. Germline CDR1 MNHNS, CDR2 SASEGT. This CDR3 is built from 15 residues. The ends lost 2 bases at V and 0 bases at J; junction bases unmatched: 3. DNA of the CDR3: TGTGCCAGCAGTGAATTGAGCGGGAACCAAGAGACCCAGTACTTC. Translation gives CASSELSGNQETQYF.

This clone has just a few counts. The chain recombines TRBV4-1 with TRBJ2-7; TRBD1 matches 8 bases. Germline V CDR1 and CDR2: MGHRA, YSYEKL. J lost 0 bases, V lost 1 base, and 2 bases had no gene match. This CDR3 has 15 amino acids. The CDR3 sequence is CASSQAGQASYEQYF. The CDR3 DNA is TGCGCCAGCAGCCAAGCGGGACAGGCCTCCTACGAGCAGTACTTC.

The table lists this clone with a few counts. V gene TRBV7-8 combines with J gene TRBJ2-7; 10 bases are a match to TRBD2. The trim removed 5 bases at V and 6 bases at J, leaving 13 bases unmatched. The germline CDR1 and CDR2 sequences are SGHVS and FQNEAQ. This CDR3 contains 16 residues. This chain's CDR3 is CASSPRGEREGPEQYF. CDR3 nucleotides: TGTGCCAGCAGCCCTAGGGGGGAGCGGGAGGGTCCCGAGCAGTACTTC.

This clone turned up a few times. V and J are TRBV30 and TRBJ1-1; a weak D match, TRBD1 (5 bases). From germline, CDR1 is GTSNPN and CDR2 SVGIG (reference sequence). Trimming shortened V by 6 bases and J by 4 bases, and 12 bases separated the two germline ends. The length of the CDR3 is 12 residues. CDR3 in amino acids: CACGTDATEAFF. CDR3 nucleotides: TGTGCCTGCGGGACTGACGCCACTGAAGCTTTCTTT. The complete variable domain, with remaining parts taken from reference TRBV30 and TRBJ1-1, reads SQTIHQWPATLVQPVGSPLSLECTVEGTSNPNLYWYRQAAGRGLQLLFYSVGIGQISSEVPQNLSASRPQDRQFILSSKKLLLSDSGFYLCACGTDATEAFFGQGTRLTVV.

This clone was counted a few times. The V gene is TRBV10-1, the J gene TRBJ1-1; D is undetermined. The CDR3 consists of 13 residues. V was clipped by 3 bases and J by 2 bases, with 7 bases between them. CDR1 WNHNN and CDR2 SYGVQD come from the germline V gene (reference sequence). The CDR3 is CASSDQINTEAFF. In nucleotides, the CDR3 is TGCGCCAGCAGTGATCAGATCAACACTGAAGCTTTCTTT.

The V and J genes are TRBV6-6 and TRBJ1-5; D uncertain. The germline gives CDR1 MNHNY, CDR2 SVGAGI (reference sequence). CDR3 length equals 14 residues. Trimming took 6 bases from V and 9 from J, leaving 18 bases between them. The CDR3 here is CASSLGREHRPQHF. CDR3 bases: TGTGCCAGCAGCCTAGGCCGGGAACATCGGCCCCAGCATTTT.

This clone was picked up a small number of times. The chain recombines TRBV10-2 with TRBJ1-1, with TRBD1 as a possible D gene (6 bases). Germline assignment: CDR1 WSHSY and CDR2 SAAADI. The CDR3 is made up of 14 amino acids. Deletions cut 5 bases from V and 0 bases from J, with 10 bases between. The CDR3 DNA follows: TGCGCCAGCAGTCGGGGACAAATGAACACTGAAGCTTTCTTT. It yields the protein CASSRGQMNTEAFF.

This chain connects TRBV11-2 to TRBJ2-7, with a weak D call TRBD2 (5 bases). The V end lost 3 bases, the J end lost 0 bases, and 15 bases lay between the germline ends. The germline V gene encodes CDR1 SGHAT and CDR2 FQNNGV. The CDR3 covers 16 residues. In nucleotides, the CDR3 is TGTGCCAGCAGCTTGGGTCCTCGCGGGTACTCCTACGAGCAGTACTTC. It specifies CASSLGPRGYSYEQYF.

This clone was counted only a few times. The chain is built from TRBV15 and TRBJ2-1; no definite D call. This CDR3 is 14 amino acids long. Trimming cost V 7 bases and J 0 bases, with 10 bases left between them. Looked up from germline, CDR1 is LNHNV and CDR2 is YYDKDF (reference sequence). The CDR3 coding sequence is TGTGCCACCACCCTCATGGCCTCCTACAATGAGCAGTTCTTC. Translated: CATTLMASYNEQFF.

This clone was seen more than once but under ten times. The rearrangement joins TRBV27 to TRBJ2-1; no clear D gene. V was shortened by 3 bases and J by 9 bases, with 9 bases between the two germline ends. This CDR3 region has 12 residues. Looked up from germline, CDR1 is MNHEY and CDR2 is SMNVEV (reference sequence). The CDR3 sequence: CASSFEAVEQFF. The CDR3 DNA reads TGTGCCAGCAGTTTCGAGGCGGTTGAGCAGTTCTTC.

The V and J genes are TRBV6-1 and TRBJ1-5; a possible D gene is TRBD1 (6 bases). The length of the CDR3 is 14 residues. Germline CDR1 is MNHNS and CDR2 is SASEGT. V was shortened by 6 bases and J by 5 bases, with 14 bases between the two germline ends. For the CDR3, the DNA is TGTGCCAGCAGGATGACAGGTCCTCATCAGCCCCAGCATTTT. It is translated as CASRMTGPHQPQHF.

This clone was seen once. The chain links TRBV6-5 to TRBJ1-4, with TRBD1 identical over 8 bases. This CDR3 comprises 15 residues. In germline, CDR1 is MNHEY, CDR2 SVGAGI. The V and J ends lost 5 bases and 8 bases, in that order; junction bases with no gene match: 10. CDR3 region: CASSTRQGSWEKLFF. CDR3 sequence (DNA): TGTGCCAGCAGTACTCGACAGGGGAGTTGGGAAAAACTGTTTTTT.

This chain joins TRBV6-1 and TRBJ1-4, with D hard to call. Between the trimmed V and J ends, which lost 6 bases and 11 bases, there was a span of 13 bases. Germline CDR1 reads MNHNS; CDR2 reads SASEGT. The CDR3 is 12 residues long. The CDR3 sequence: CASSPLGGKLFF. The CDR3 nucleotides are TGTGCCAGCAGCCCACTAGGAGGTAAACTGTTTTTT.

This clone has more than one count but fewer than ten. The chain recombines TRBV28 with TRBJ2-7, with 8 positions matching TRBD1. The J segment lost 7 bases and the V segment lost 6 bases, leaving 8 bases of the junction unmatched. Germline V gives CDR1 MDHEN, CDR2 SYDVKM. The CDR3 runs to 13 residues. In DNA, the CDR3 is TGTGCCAGCAGACTCGGACAGGGCGGAGAGCAGTACTTC. This translates into CASRLGQGGEQYF. The entire variable domain, with the rest obtained from reference TRBV28 and TRBJ2-7, is as follows: DVKVTQSSRYLVKRTGEKVFLECVQDMDHENMFWYRQDPGLGLRLIYFSYDVKMKEKGDIPEGYSVSREKKERFSLILESASTNQTSMYLCASRLGQGGEQYFGPGTRLTVT.

This clone was counted only a few times. The chain is built from TRBV27 and TRBJ1-1, with D tentatively TRBD1 (5 bases). Germline CDR1 reads MNHEY; CDR2 reads SMNVEV (reference sequence). The CDR3 has 15 residues. The ends were cut back, 5 bases at V and 4 bases at J, with 17 bases in the middle. CDR3 sequence: CASSPPRGIGTEAFF. The CDR3 DNA reads TGTGCCAGCAGTCCACCACGGGGGATTGGCACTGAAGCTTTCTTT.

This clone was detected a few times. The chain employs TRBV5-4 and TRBJ2-7; 9 bases are a match to TRBD1. Trimming at V came to 0 bases and at J to 4 bases, leaving 8 bases not matched to a gene. The CDR3 spans 16 residues. CDR1 and CDR2 from the germline V gene are SGHNT and YYREEE (reference sequence). The CDR3 here is CASSLDTGTGRYEQYF. The CDR3 coding sequence is TGTGCCAGCAGCTTGGATACTGGGACAGGGAGGTACGAGCAGTACTTC. Looking up the rest from reference TRBV5-4 and TRBJ2-7 gives the full variable domain: ETGVTQSPTHLIKTRGQQVTLRCSSQSGHNTVSWYQQALGQGPQFIFQYYREEENGRGNFPPRFSGLQFPNYSSELNVNALELDDSALYLCASSLDTGTGRYEQYFGPGTRLTVT.

The V and J genes are TRBV11-3 and TRBJ1-3; 9 bases agree with TRBD1. The CDR3 is 16 residues long. Germline trimming cut 1 base from V and 0 bases from J; bases unmatched to any gene: 1. The V gene's germline CDR1 is SGHNT and CDR2 YENEEA. In DNA, the CDR3 is TGTGCCAGCAGCTTAGTACAGGGGGCCTCTGGAAACACCATATATTTT. This sequence encodes CASSLVQGASGNTIYF.

This chain joins TRBV4-3 and TRBJ1-3; D is perhaps TRBD1 (6 bases). From germline, CDR1 is LGHNA and CDR2 YSLEER. V shed 1 base and J shed 4 bases, with 11 bases lying between them. The CDR3 extends over 15 amino acids. The CDR3 sequence: CASSQAQGLGNTIYF. The CDR3 bases are TGCGCCAGCAGCCAAGCACAGGGTCTCGGAAACACCATATATTTT.

This sequence joins TRBV7-2 and TRBJ2-1, with 9 bases fitting TRBD2. This CDR3 region has 14 residues. Trimming cost V 8 bases and J 6 bases; bases outside gene matches: 8. The germline V gene has CDR1 SGHTA and CDR2 FQGNSA. CDR3 region: CASPDSGRSNEQFF. For the CDR3, the DNA is TGTGCCAGCCCTGACAGCGGGAGGTCCAATGAGCAGTTCTTC. Full variable domain (remainder filled in from reference TRBV7-2 and TRBJ2-1): GAGVSQSPSNKVTEKGKDVELRCDPISGHTALYWYRQSLGQGLEFLIYFQGNSAPDKSGLPSDRFSAERTGGSVSTLTIQRTQQEDSAVYLCASPDSGRSNEQFFGPGTRLTVL.

This clone was seen a handful of times. The J gene is TRBJ1-4, the V gene TRBV5-1; TRBD1 matches 7 bases. V was pared by 1 base and J by 6 bases, with 9 bases of the junction left unmatched. The CDR3 consists of 16 residues. The germline CDR1 and CDR2 sequences are SGHRS and YFSETQ. The CDR3, as DNA: TGCGCCAGCAGCTTGCTTCTTCAGGGGGACCATGAAAAACTGTTTTTT. Its protein is CASSLLLQGDHEKLFF. Full variable domain (remainder filled in from reference TRBV5-1 and TRBJ1-4): KAGVTQTPRYLIKTRGQQVTLSCSPISGHRSVSWYQQTPGQGLQFLFEYFSETQRNKGNFPGRFSGRQFSNSRSEMNVSTLELGDSALYLCASSLLLQGDHEKLFFGSGTQLSVL.

This clone was detected a few times. The CDR3 region has the DNA TGTGCCAGCAGTAGCGGGACGAGCCCAGATACGCAGTATTTT. Its protein product is CASSSGTSPDTQYF. The rearrangement joins TRBV28 to TRBJ2-3; TRBD2 agrees at 7 bases. The length of the CDR3 is 14 residues. After removal of 5 bases from V and 4 bases from J, the junction contained 6 bases not matched to a gene. Per germline, CDR1 MDHEN and CDR2 SYDVKM.

This clone showed up just a few times. The chain uses TRBV5-8 and TRBJ1-1; tentative D call: TRBD1 (6 bases). The CDR3 is 14 amino acids. Germline V lookup: CDR1 SGHTS, CDR2 YDEGEE. V was clipped by 0 bases and J by 0 bases, with 6 bases between them. The CDR3 protein is CASSLGTVNTEAFF. CDR3 DNA: TGTGCCAGCAGCTTGGGGACAGTGAACACTGAAGCTTTCTTT.

The rearrangement links TRBV6-1 to TRBJ1-5, with D perhaps matching TRBD1 (6 bases). CDR1 MNHNS and CDR2 SASEGT come from the germline V gene. The V gene lost 3 bases and the J gene lost 3 bases, with 12 bases spanning the gap. This CDR3 contains 15 residues. The CDR3 region has the DNA TGTGCCAGCAGTGATACGGGGGGCTACAATCAGCCCCAGCATTTT. Amino acids: CASSDTGGYNQPQHF.

The rearrangement links TRBV28 to TRBJ1-2; TRBD1 agrees at 10 bases. Germline V lookup: CDR1 MDHEN, CDR2 SYDVKM. The CDR3 has 15 amino acids. Trimming removed 7 bases from V and 1 base from J; junction bases left unmatched: 6. The DNA of the CDR3 is TGTGCCAGCACCTCGACAGGGGGCCGTAACTATGGCTACACCTTC. It specifies CASTSTGGRNYGYTF.

This clone was seen a few times. The chain couples TRBV7-6 to TRBJ1-2; 9 bases are a match to TRBD1. This CDR3 has 15 amino acids. V lost 4 bases to trimming and J lost 5 bases; unmatched junction nucleotides: 8. Germline V lookup: CDR1 SGHVS, CDR2 FNYEAQ. CDR3 bases: TGTGCCAGCAGCTACGGACAGGGGCCACTATATGGCTACACCTTC. The encoded protein is CASSYGQGPLYGYTF.